Described below is a single T cell receptor beta chain sequence and its context. The antigen it recognizes is unknown. Nothing much larger sits one base from this clone, and base qualities are not available. Samples from volunteer blood donors who had recovered from COVID-19 were contributed by a second Seattle source. Collaborating institutions collected whole blood in K2EDTA tubes following their own protocols. For TCRbeta analysis, collaborators shipped samples in one of three forms: frozen whole blood, isolated PBMCs, or DNA extracted from either of those sample types. The immunoSEQ Assay, a bias-controlled multiplex PCR, was used to amplify TCRbeta CDR3 regions from genomic DNA. The published analysis was carried out like this. The number of nucleated cells in each sample was estimated from the amplification of reference gene primers within the assay. Sequence reads were collapsed and filtered to measure the absolute abundance of every unique TCRbeta CDR3 rearrangement. For each sample, productive Simpson clonality was calculated as the square root of Simpson's diversity index over productive rearrangements. TCRdb's version of the immuneACCESS table is confined to in-frame rearrangements and falls short of the full clone set. An unresolved V gene accounts for under half of the shortfall where checked; the remainder is of unknown origin. Clonal size and the V and J genes are those of that table, whereas D and trimming came from the DNA. Counted in this sample were approximately 310,000 clones; approximately 87% of them appeared once. The biggest ten clones account for around 8% of the sample.

These data come from a study of blood T cell repertoires in COVID-19 (dated by TCRdb to 2018 to 2020). Background for the entire study: The collaborator samples originated in the United States, Italy and Spain and spanned the acute and convalescent phases of COVID-19. The material from the prospective study consisted of cDNA or gDNA derived from T cells, B-cell-depleted T cells, or PBMCs. The dataset comprised deeply sampled blood TCRbeta repertoires from subjects exposed to, actively infected with, or recovered from COVID-19. The repertoires were released in a freely available public database intended as a resource for research on the immune response to SARS-CoV-2. Samples came from the ongoing ImmuneRACE study (first 160 participants) plus 1,254 subjects from 6 global collaborators. Nearly every sample came with metadata listing a de-identified subject ID, COVID-19 status, age in years and sex. Where available, HLA class I and class II types were taken from metadata supplied by the sample provider and were not determined by assay-based typing.

The full study reports these points: Clinical and demographic metadata were provided uncurated, with the amount varying by source and participant.

CDR1 SGHKS and CDR2 YYEKEE were looked up in the germline V gene (reference sequence). Its CDR3 holds 12 amino acids, cysteine through phenylalanine. The read is trimmed to its CDR3 DNA, 36 bases read in frame from base 1. V loses 4 bases, J loses 3 bases, and the germline ends lie 7 bases apart. The sequence joins TRBV5-5 to TRBJ1-2, with TRBD1 as a weak D call on 5 bases. This TCR was sampled from a woman in her fifties or sixties who had recovered from COVID-19. Sequencing was done on a sample of peripheral blood. At the DNA level, the sequence is TGTGCCAGCAGCCGGGACTACTATGGCTACACCTTC. This gives the protein CASSRDYYGYTF.